Following are 25 T cell receptor beta chains from one sample sequenced in a study of blood T cell repertoires in COVID-19. TCRdb's table, derived via immunoSEQ multiplex PCR, lists solely in-frame clones and lacks some. The sample includes roughly 150,000 clones, 80% to 90% of them seen just once. The sample taken for sequencing was peripheral blood. These receptors were taken from a woman aged 45 to 65 with acute or convalescent COVID-19.

The chain is built from TRBV2 and TRBJ2-3, with TRBD2 as a possible D gene (5 bases). V gave up 1 base and J gave up 2 bases, with 10 bases separating them. Germline CDR1 reads SNHLY; CDR2 reads FYNNEI. This CDR3 spans 15 amino acids. For the CDR3, the DNA is TGTGCCAGCAGTGAAGACGAGGGATACACAGATACGCAGTATTTT. Protein product: CASSEDEGYTDTQYF. The full variable domain, in which reference TRBV2 and TRBJ2-3 provide the parts outside the CDR3, is EPEVTQTPSHQVTQMGQEVILRCVPISNHLYFYWYRQILGQKVEFLVSFYNNEISEKSEIFDDQFSVERPDGSNFTLKIRSTKLEDSAMYFCASSEDEGYTDTQYFGPGTRLTVL.

This clone was counted only a few times. The rearrangement joins TRBV6-2 or TRBV6-3 to TRBJ1-3; TRBD1 might be the D (6 bases). The germline gives CDR1 MNHEY, CDR2 SVGEGT. The CDR3 has 19 residues. V lost 4 bases, J lost 0 bases, and 22 bases lay in between. CDR3 sequence reads: CASSFPGDRTKSSGNTIYF. Written as DNA, the CDR3 is TGTGCCAGCAGTTTCCCCGGAGACAGGACCAAATCCTCTGGAAACACCATATATTTT.

As for this clone: The same CDR3 can be traced to other DNA sequences in this sample. The chain is built from TRBV7-2 and TRBJ1-1; 8 nucleotides align to TRBD1. Trimming took 4 bases from V and 0 from J; bases not matched to a gene: 4. Per the germline V gene, CDR1 is SGHTA and CDR2 is FQGNSA. This CDR3 is 15 amino acids long. CDR3 nucleotide sequence: TGTGCCAGCAGCTGGGACAGGCGGTTGAACACTGAAGCTTTCTTT. This encodes CASSWDRRLNTEAFF.

The chain recombines TRBV19 with TRBJ2-1, with D perhaps matching TRBD2 (5 bases). The CDR3 is 16 amino acids. CDR1 and CDR2 from the germline V gene are LNHDA and SQIVND (reference sequence). Trimming left V 0 bases short and J 8 bases short, with 17 bases between. CDR3 loop: CASSIDLARGEDEQFF. The CDR3 DNA is TGTGCCAGTAGTATAGACCTAGCCCGTGGGGAAGATGAGCAGTTCTTC.

The chain combines TRBV28 with TRBJ2-3; no clear D. Between the trimmed V and J ends, which lost 3 bases and 7 bases, there was a span of 8 bases. Germline CDR1 MDHEN, CDR2 SYDVKM. The CDR3 is 12 amino acids. The CDR3 sequence: CASSLGRHTQYF. DNA of the CDR3: TGTGCCAGCAGTTTGGGCCGGCATACGCAGTATTTT.

This clone was seen more than once but under ten times. Distinct nucleotide sequences in the sample also encode this CDR3. The chain is built from TRBV7-2 and TRBJ1-1; D might be TRBD1 (5 bases). The CDR3 runs to 13 residues. Trimming shortened V by 5 bases and J by 1 base, and 8 bases separated the two germline ends. Germline assignment: CDR1 SGHTA and CDR2 FQGNSA. The CDR3 spells CASSLDRNTEAFF. For the CDR3, the DNA is TGTGCCAGCAGCCTCGACAGGAACACTGAAGCTTTCTTT.

The chain is built from TRBV18 and TRBJ2-1; 8 nucleotides agree with TRBD1. The CDR3 contains 15 residues. V dropped 6 bases and J dropped 8; count of bases not matched to a gene: 12. Germline CDR1 KGHSH, CDR2 LQKENI. The CDR3, as DNA: TGTGCCAGCTCGAGCGACAGGGGAAGTTACGATGAGCAGTTCTTC. Its translation is CASSSDRGSYDEQFF. Filled out from reference TRBV18 and TRBJ2-1, the complete variable domain reads NAGVMQNPRHLVRRRGQEARLRCSPMKGHSHVYWYRQLPEEGLKFMVYLQKENIIDESGMPKERFSAEFPKEGPSILRIQQVVRGDSAAYFCASSSDRGSYDEQFFGPGTRLTVL.

The rearrangement links TRBV9 to TRBJ2-7; 9 nucleotides line up with TRBD2. Germline V gives CDR1 SGDLS, CDR2 YYNGEE. The CDR3 spans 15 residues. V was clipped by 4 bases and J by 0 bases; unmatched bases: 5. The chain's CDR3 is CASSPSSGDSYEQYF. The CDR3 nucleotides are TGTGCCAGCAGCCCCTCTAGCGGGGACTCCTACGAGCAGTACTTC.

V gene TRBV7-9 combines with J gene TRBJ1-1; D is unresolved. There are 12 residues in the CDR3. Between the trimmed V and J ends, which lost 4 bases and 10 bases, there was a span of 13 bases. Germline loops: CDR1 SEHNR, CDR2 FQNEAQ (reference sequence). CDR3 sequence reads: CASSSNLGPAFF. The CDR3 DNA follows: TGTGCCAGCAGCTCCAATCTGGGCCCAGCTTTCTTT.

The chain employs TRBV4-3 and TRBJ2-7, with TRBD2 identical over 14 bases. Germline-derived CDR1 and CDR2 are LGHNA and YSLEER. This CDR3 is 20 amino acids long. The trim removed 1 base at V and 2 bases at J, leaving 13 bases unmatched. DNA of the CDR3: TGCGCCAGCAGCCAAGTTGCCAATGGACTAGCGGGAGGTTACACCTACGAGCAGTACTTC. Its translation is CASSQVANGLAGGYTYEQYF.

The J gene is TRBJ1-1, the V gene TRBV19, with 7 positions matching TRBD1. J lost 1 base, V lost 7 bases, and 12 bases had no gene match. This CDR3 is 16 amino acids long. Germline-derived CDR1 and CDR2 are LNHDA and SQIVND (reference sequence). The CDR3 spells CASITGAFHSNTEAFF. DNA for the CDR3: TGTGCCAGTATCACAGGGGCTTTTCACTCGAACACTGAAGCTTTCTTT. Based on the CDR3 plus reference TRBV19 and TRBJ1-1, the full variable domain is DGGITQSPKYLFRKEGQNVTLSCEQNLNHDAMYWYRQDPGQGLRLIYYSQIVNDFQKGDIAEGYSVSREKKESFPLTVTSAQKNPTAFYLCASITGAFHSNTEAFFGQGTRLTVV.

In this sample, this clone turned up a few times. The J gene is TRBJ2-7, the V gene TRBV5-6; D call uncertain. Per germline, CDR1 SGHDT and CDR2 YYEEEE. The V end was cut by 6 bases, the J end by 5 bases, with 18 bases between. This CDR3 contains 14 residues. The CDR3, as DNA: TGTGCCAGCAAAGACACGGCTTCTGTCCACGAGCAGTACTTC. It encodes CASKDTASVHEQYF.

This chain uses TRBV6-7 with TRBJ2-5, with a possible D match to TRBD2 (6 bases). TRBV6-7 is an open reading frame, and its role is uncertain. V was trimmed by 2 bases and J by 5 bases, leaving 18 bases between them. The CDR3 loop spans 16 amino acids. The CDR3 reads CASSYVPGLARETQYF. The DNA for the CDR3 is TGTGCCAGCAGTTACGTTCCGGGGCTAGCGCGGGAGACCCAGTACTTC.

This clone was seen a handful of times. CDR3 loop: CSVEVQLNTEAFF. The CDR3 DNA reads as TGCAGCGTTGAAGTTCAGTTGAACACTGAAGCTTTCTTT. The chain is built from TRBV29-1 and TRBJ1-1; no firm D call. The V end lost 1 base, the J end lost 0 bases, and 6 bases lay between the germline ends. Germline CDR1 and CDR2: SQVTM and ANQGSEA. The CDR3 totals 13 residues.

The gene calls are TRBV11-3 and TRBJ2-3; 9 bases map to TRBD2. The CDR3 is 14 residues long. V lost 4 bases, J lost 11 bases, and 10 bases stayed unmatched. From germline, CDR1 is SGHNT and CDR2 YENEEA. DNA of the CDR3: TGTGCCAGCAGCTCTACCTCGACTAGCGGTTTGCAGTATTTT. Protein product: CASSSTSTSGLQYF.

The chain recombines TRBV18 with TRBJ1-2; D not certain. Germline V gives CDR1 KGHSH, CDR2 LQKENI. This CDR3 has 15 residues. The germline V and J ends were trimmed by 0 bases and 0 bases, with 8 bases remaining between them. CDR3 coding DNA: TGTGCCAGCTCACCACCCGCGGTAGCTAACTATGGCTACACCTTC. Its translation is CASSPPAVANYGYTF.

The rearrangement links TRBV30 to TRBJ2-2; TRBD2 matches at 10 bases. Trimming cost V 4 bases and J 3 bases; bases outside gene matches: 8. CDR1 GTSNPN and CDR2 SVGIG come from the germline V gene (reference sequence). CDR3 length: 16 residues. CDR3 loop: CAWTYSAGGYTGELFF. CDR3 nucleotide sequence: TGTGCCTGGACGTATTCAGCGGGAGGGTACACCGGGGAGCTGTTTTTT.

The chain is built from TRBV6-5 and TRBJ2-5; 8 bases are a match to TRBD1. V gave up 6 bases and J gave up 6 bases; unmatched junction bases: 6. Germline V CDR1 and CDR2: MNHEY, SVGAGI. CDR3 length: 13 amino acids. The CDR3 DNA reads TGTGCCAGCAGGATTACAGGGGGACAGACCCAGTACTTC. Its protein is CASRITGGQTQYF.

The gene calls are TRBV2 and TRBJ1-1; 10 bases map to TRBD1. Looked up from germline, CDR1 is SNHLY and CDR2 is FYNNEI. V was pared by 6 bases and J by 5 bases, with 6 bases of the junction left unmatched. The CDR3 consists of 14 residues. DNA of the CDR3: TGTGCCAGCAGAAGGACAGGGGGAGGTACTGAAGCTTTCTTT. It encodes CASRRTGGGTEAFF.

The V call is TRBV28, the J call TRBJ2-7; 10 bases line up with TRBD2. Germline trimming cut 3 bases from V and 3 bases from J; bases unmatched to any gene: 8. Germline CDR1 and CDR2: MDHEN and SYDVKM. The CDR3 length is 16 residues. The CDR3 nucleotides read TGTGCCAGCAGTTTGGTCGGTAGCGGGAGGAGCTACGAGCAGTACTTC. As protein: CASSLVGSGRSYEQYF.

The rearrangement uses TRBV14 and TRBJ1-1; D may be TRBD1 (5 bases). In germline, CDR1 is SGHDN, CDR2 FVKESK. V was shortened by 4 bases and J by 11 bases, with 17 bases between the two germline ends. CDR3 size: 13 residues. The DNA of the CDR3 is TGTGCCAGCAGCCTTCAGGGCCCAACTGGGGCTTTCTTT. Protein product: CASSLQGPTGAFF.

The chain joins TRBV6-2 or TRBV6-3 to TRBJ1-2, with a weak D call TRBD1 (5 bases). CDR1 and CDR2 from the germline V gene are MNHEY and SVGEGT. The ends were cut back, 2 bases at V and 8 bases at J, with 9 bases in the middle. The CDR3 loop spans 12 amino acids. The CDR3 nucleotides are TGTGCCAGCAGTTACCCAGGGTACGGCTACACCTTC. Translating gives CASSYPGYGYTF.

This clone was found a few times. The chain carries TRBV18 and TRBJ1-6; a possible D gene is TRBD1 (6 bases). The CDR3 extends over 15 amino acids. Trimming removed 2 bases from V and 7 bases from J, with 12 bases in between. The germline V gene encodes CDR1 KGHSH and CDR2 LQKENI. DNA of the CDR3: TGTGCCAGCTCACCAGGAACAGGGCAAAATTCACCCCTCCACTTT. It yields the protein CASSPGTGQNSPLHF.

This clone was counted a few times. This sequence joins TRBV19 and TRBJ1-2; TRBD1 matches at 9 bases. CDR1 is LNHDA and CDR2 is SQIVND in the germline V gene (reference sequence). After removal of 7 bases from V and 5 bases from J, the junction contained 5 bases not matched to a gene. The CDR3 has 13 amino acids. CDR3 region: CASTAGQGYGYTF. CDR3 in DNA: TGTGCCAGTACCGCTGGACAGGGGTATGGCTACACCTTC.

This clone was seen a handful of times. This chain uses TRBV4-3 with TRBJ1-4; possible D gene TRBD1, 5 bases. The CDR3 runs to 13 residues. The germline V and J ends were trimmed by 1 base and 8 bases, with 8 bases remaining between them. CDR1 is LGHNA, CDR2 YSLEER, per germline. The CDR3 loop reads CASSQGGSEKLFF. As DNA, the CDR3 is TGCGCCAGCAGCCAAGGGGGCTCGGAAAAACTGTTTTTT.